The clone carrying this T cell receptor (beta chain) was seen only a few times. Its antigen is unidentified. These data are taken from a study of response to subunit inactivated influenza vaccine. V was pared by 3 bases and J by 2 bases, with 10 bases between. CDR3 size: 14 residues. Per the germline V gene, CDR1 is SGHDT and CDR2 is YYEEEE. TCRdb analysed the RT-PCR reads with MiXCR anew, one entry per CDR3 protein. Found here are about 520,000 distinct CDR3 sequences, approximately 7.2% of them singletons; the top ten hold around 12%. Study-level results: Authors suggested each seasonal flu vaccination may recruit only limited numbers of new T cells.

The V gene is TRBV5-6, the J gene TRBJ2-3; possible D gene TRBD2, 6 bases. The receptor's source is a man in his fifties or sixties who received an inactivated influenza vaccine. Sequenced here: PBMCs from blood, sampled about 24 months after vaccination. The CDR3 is CASSWASATDTQYF. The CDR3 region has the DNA TGTGCCAGCAGCTGGGCTAGCGCCACAGATACGCAGTATTTT.